This T cell receptor beta chain came from a study of T cells in Graves' hyperthyroidism and ophthalmopathy. This CDR3 is built from 15 residues. With V trimmed by 6 bases and J by 4 bases, 7 bases remained unmatched. Findings of the study overall: Ophthalmopathy was predicted by the model a median of approximately 6.6 months ahead of onset.

Template material for amplifying TCR beta CDR3 regions consisted of RNA transcripts. The HTBI primer set served for first-round RT-PCR of the TCR CDR3. TCRdb re-derived calls from the multiplex PCR reads in MiXCR, one entry per CDR3 protein. In the table there are about 640,000 distinct CDR3 sequences, less than 25% of which are singletons. Exclusion of patients followed from uncontrolled infection, other autoimmune disease, pregnancy or lactation. This clonotype was seen repeatedly, ten times or more. The antigen remains undetermined. The sequence came from a young man with Graves' ophthalmopathy. The sequencing input was blood. This chain joins TRBV12-3 or TRBV12-4 and TRBJ2-3, with 10 bases matching TRBD2. CDR3 region: CASSSSGSRADTQYF. The CDR3 bases are TGTGCCAGCAGCTCTAGCGGGAGTAGAGCAGATACGCAGTATTTT.